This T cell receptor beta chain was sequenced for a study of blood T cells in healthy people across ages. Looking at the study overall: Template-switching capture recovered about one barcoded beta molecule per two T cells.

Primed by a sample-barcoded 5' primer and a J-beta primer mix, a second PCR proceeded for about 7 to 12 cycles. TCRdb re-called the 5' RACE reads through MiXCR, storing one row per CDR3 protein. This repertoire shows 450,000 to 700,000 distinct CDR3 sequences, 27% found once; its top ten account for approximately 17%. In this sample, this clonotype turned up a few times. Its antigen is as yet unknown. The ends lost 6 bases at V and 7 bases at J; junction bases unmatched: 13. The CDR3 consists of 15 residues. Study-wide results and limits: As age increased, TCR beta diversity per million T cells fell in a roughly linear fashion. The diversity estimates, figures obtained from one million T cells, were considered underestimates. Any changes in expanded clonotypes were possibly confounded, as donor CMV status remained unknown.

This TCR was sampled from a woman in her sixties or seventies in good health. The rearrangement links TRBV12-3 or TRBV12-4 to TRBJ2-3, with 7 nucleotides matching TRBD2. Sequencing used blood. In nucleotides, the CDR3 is TGTGCCAGCAGGGGGCCCAGGCGGGGGATACATACGCAGTATTTT. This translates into CASRGPRRGIHTQYF.